A selection of T cell receptor beta chains follows, all from one sample in a study of T cell changes during pregnancy in multiple sclerosis. Profiled with immunoSEQ multiplex PCR; TCRdb holds only in-frame clones, not every one. The sample holds some 28,000 clones, about 93% seen once. The sample was CD8+ T cells from peripheral blood mononuclear cells, taken before pregnancy. These receptors all stem from a female donor with multiple sclerosis, enrolled in a pregnancy study. The CDR3 runs from the conserved cysteine through the conserved F or W. D genes are given only for firm matches. Clone size is stated in some rows and not others, as once, few, many or a class when expanded.

j_call | clone_size | v_call | d_call | cdr3_aa | cdr3_nt
TRBJ1-5 | . | TRBV4-1 | . | CASSLDTTVGQPQHF | TGCGCCAGCAGCCTCGACACCACGGTGGGTCAGCCCCAGCATTTT
TRBJ2-3 | . | TRBV7-9 | . | CASSLPNTDTQYF | TGTGCCAGCAGCTTACCCAATACAGATACGCAGTATTTT
TRBJ2-7 | . | TRBV15 | TRBD1 | CATSSDRGQYSEQYF | TGTGCCACCAGCAGCGACAGGGGACAGTATTCCGAGCAGTACTTC
TRBJ2-3 | few | TRBV4-1 | TRBD2 | CASSSRGLAGEEGTDTQYF | TGCGCCAGCAGTTCTAGAGGACTAGCGGGAGAAGAAGGCACAGATACGCAGTATTTT
TRBJ2-7 | . | TRBV5-1 | . | CASSLGAGGPYEQYF | TGCGCCAGCAGCTTGGGGGCAGGGGGGCCCTACGAGCAGTACTTC
TRBJ2-1 | . | TRBV27 | TRBD2 | CASSPFLAGSSDEQFF | TGTGCCAGCAGTCCCTTTCTAGCGGGATCGAGCGATGAGCAGTTCTTC
TRBJ1-5 | . | TRBV19 | . | CATDTPGAQGNQPQHF | TGTGCCACCGATACCCCAGGGGCGCAAGGCAATCAGCCCCAGCATTTT
TRBJ2-7 | . | TRBV5-8 | . | CASSLVGTLLYEQYF | TGTGCCAGCAGCCTTGTCGGGACTCTTTTGTACGAGCAGTACTTC
TRBJ1-2 | . | TRBV7-2 | TRBD1 | CASSYGQGDTF | TGTGCCAGCAGCTATGGACAGGGCGACACCTTC
TRBJ2-4 | once | TRBV7-9 | TRBD1 | CASSQPGQNQYF | TGTGCCAGCAGTCAACCGGGACAGAATCAGTACTTC
TRBJ1-1 | . | TRBV5-4 | . | CASRPNFGPSEAFF | TGTGCCAGCAGACCCAATTTTGGGCCAAGTGAAGCTTTCTTT
TRBJ2-1 | . | TRBV5-6 | . | CASSLIGHLSYNEQFF | TGTGCCAGCAGCTTGATAGGACACCTCTCCTACAATGAGCAGTTCTTC
TRBJ2-7 | . | TRBV11-2 | . | CASSFRWGGNYEQYF | TGTGCCAGCAGCTTTCGATGGGGCGGGAACTACGAGCAGTACTTC
TRBJ2-1 | once | TRBV2 | TRBD2 | CASSEPRTSMHEQFF | TGTGCCAGCAGTGAACCTAGGACTAGTATGCATGAGCAGTTCTTC
TRBJ2-5 | . | TRBV19 | . | CASSIGPQETQYF | TGTGCCAGTAGTATAGGGCCCCAAGAGACCCAGTACTTC
TRBJ2-1 | . | TRBV4-3 | TRBD2 | CASSQGRTSGLADVSYNEQFF | TGCGCCAGCAGCCAAGGGAGGACATCAGGACTAGCGGATGTTTCCTACAATGAGCAGTTCTTC
TRBJ2-2 | . | TRBV7-9 | TRBD2 | CASSFGLAGNTGELFF | TGTGCCAGCAGCTTCGGACTAGCGGGGAACACCGGGGAGCTGTTTTTT
TRBJ2-1 | . | TRBV6-1 | TRBD2 | CASSEIAGGYNEQFF | TGTGCCAGCAGTGAAATAGCGGGAGGATACAATGAGCAGTTCTTC
TRBJ2-7 | . | TRBV27 | TRBD1 | CASSVTGASYEQYF | TGTGCCAGCAGTGTGACAGGGGCGTCCTACGAGCAGTACTTC
TRBJ2-7 | . | TRBV9 | TRBD2 | CASSVAWTSGINEQYF | TGTGCCAGCAGCGTAGCTTGGACTAGCGGGATTAACGAGCAGTACTTC
TRBJ2-3 | . | TRBV19 | . | CASSIHVLGTADTQYF | TGTGCCAGTAGTATACATGTCCTAGGCACGGCAGATACGCAGTATTTT
TRBJ2-7 | . | TRBV7-9 | TRBD1 | CASSLGVGQGEGQYF | TGTGCCAGCAGCTTAGGGGTTGGACAGGGGGAAGGGCAGTACTTC
TRBJ2-7 | . | TRBV11-3 | . | CASSPSARGYEQYF | TGTGCCAGCAGCCCCTCGGCTCGGGGTTACGAGCAGTACTTC
TRBJ2-3 | . | TRBV7-6 | TRBD2 | CASSFSSGRAGMDTQYF | TGTGCCAGCAGCTTTTCTAGCGGGAGGGCCGGTATGGATACGCAGTATTTT
TRBJ1-1 | . | TRBV4-1 | TRBD1 | CASSQVQGGTEAFF | TGCGCCAGCAGCCAAGTACAGGGGGGCACTGAAGCTTTCTTT
TRBJ2-7 | . | TRBV7-9 | . | CASSPGQSYEQYF | TGTGCCAGCAGCCCGGGACAATCCTACGAGCAGTACTTC
TRBJ2-1 | . | TRBV4-2 | TRBD2 | CASSQDRLAGPYNEQFF | TGTGCCAGCAGCCAAGACAGGCTAGCGGGCCCCTACAATGAGCAGTTCTTC
TRBJ2-7 | . | TRBV9 | . | CASSVGGRAYEQYF | TGTGCCAGCAGCGTTGGGGGCAGAGCCTACGAGCAGTACTTC
TRBJ2-5 | . | TRBV11-3 | . | CASRGGAEETQYF | TGTGCCAGCAGGGGTGGAGCGGAAGAGACCCAGTACTTC
TRBJ1-4 | . | TRBV11-3 | . | CASSLVGGEKLFF | TGTGCCAGCAGCTTAGTTGGAGGTGAAAAACTGTTTTTT
TRBJ2-3 | once | TRBV15 | TRBD2 | CATSREAGGADTQYF | TGTGCCACCAGCAGAGAAGCGGGAGGAGCAGATACGCAGTATTTT
TRBJ1-2 | . | TRBV5-6 | . | CASSLVWADGYTF | TGTGCCAGCAGCTTGGTGTGGGCTGATGGCTACACCTTC
TRBJ2-6 | . | TRBV4-3 | . | CASSQGPSSGANVLTF | TGCGCCAGCAGCCAAGGTCCCAGCTCTGGGGCCAACGTCCTGACTTTC
TRBJ2-2 | . | TRBV4-1 | TRBD2 | CASSQDLAGVLSGELFF | TGCGCCAGCAGCCAAGATTTAGCGGGAGTATTATCCGGGGAGCTGTTTTTT
TRBJ1-4 | . | TRBV19 | . | CASSPSGYNEKLFF | TGTGCCAGTAGCCCCTCGGGGTATAATGAAAAACTGTTTTTT
TRBJ2-3 | . | TRBV29-1 | TRBD2 | CSSAGGPQDTQYF | TGCAGCTCGGCGGGAGGGCCGCAAGATACGCAGTATTTT
TRBJ2-7 | few | TRBV6-5 | . | CASSPGIGPSYEQYF | TGTGCCAGCAGCCCCGGGATAGGGCCTTCCTACGAGCAGTACTTC
TRBJ2-7 | . | TRBV6-5 | . | CASSYSRDYEQYF | TGTGCCAGCAGTTACAGTCGGGACTACGAGCAGTACTTC
TRBJ1-1 | . | TRBV7-2 | . | CASSYDDSNTEAFF | TGTGCCAGCAGCTACGATGACAGTAACACTGAAGCTTTCTTT
TRBJ2-1 | . | TRBV7-9 | . | CASSPPLSSYNEQFF | TGTGCCAGCAGCCCCCCCCTATCCTCCTACAATGAGCAGTTCTTC
TRBJ2-7 | . | TRBV5-1 | TRBD1 | CASSFRGLGEQYF | TGCGCCAGCAGCTTCAGGGGGTTGGGCGAGCAGTACTTC
TRBJ2-5 | . | TRBV7-9 | . | CASSLRLQETQYF | TGTGCCAGCAGCTTGCGTTTGCAAGAGACCCAGTACTTC
TRBJ1-1 | . | TRBV7-9 | TRBD1 | CASSTLQGATEAFF | TGTGCCAGCAGCACGCTACAGGGGGCAACTGAAGCTTTCTTT
TRBJ2-7 | . | TRBV29-1 | . | CSVEARADEQYF | TGCAGCGTTGAGGCCAGGGCGGACGAGCAGTACTTC
TRBJ2-5 | once | TRBV9 | TRBD2 | CASSGAGLKETQYF | TGTGCCAGCAGCGGAGCGGGACTGAAAGAGACCCAGTACTTC
TRBJ2-1 | . | TRBV5-8 | . | CASSGGLSSGEQFF | TGTGCCAGCAGCGGGGGACTTTCCTCGGGAGAGCAGTTCTTC